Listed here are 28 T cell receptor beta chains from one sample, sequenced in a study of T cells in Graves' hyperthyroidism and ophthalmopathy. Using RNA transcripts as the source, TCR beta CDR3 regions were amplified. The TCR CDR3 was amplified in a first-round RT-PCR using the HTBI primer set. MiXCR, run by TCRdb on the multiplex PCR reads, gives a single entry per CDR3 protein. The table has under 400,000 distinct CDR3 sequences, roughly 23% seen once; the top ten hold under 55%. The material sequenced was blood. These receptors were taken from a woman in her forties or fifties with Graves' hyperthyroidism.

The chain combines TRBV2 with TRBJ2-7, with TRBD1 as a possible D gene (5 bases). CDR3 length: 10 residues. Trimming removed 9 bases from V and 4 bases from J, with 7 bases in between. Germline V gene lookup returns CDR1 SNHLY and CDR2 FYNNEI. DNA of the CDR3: TGTGCCAGTAAGGGGTACGAGCAGTACTTC. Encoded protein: CASKGYEQYF.

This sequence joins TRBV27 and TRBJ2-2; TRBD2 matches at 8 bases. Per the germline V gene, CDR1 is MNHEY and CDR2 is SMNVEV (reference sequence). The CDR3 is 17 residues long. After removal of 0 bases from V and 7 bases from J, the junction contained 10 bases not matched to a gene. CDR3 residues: CASSLSRREGGGGELFF. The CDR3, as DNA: TGTGCCAGCAGTTTATCGAGACGGGAGGGGGGGGGCGGGGAGCTGTTTTTT.

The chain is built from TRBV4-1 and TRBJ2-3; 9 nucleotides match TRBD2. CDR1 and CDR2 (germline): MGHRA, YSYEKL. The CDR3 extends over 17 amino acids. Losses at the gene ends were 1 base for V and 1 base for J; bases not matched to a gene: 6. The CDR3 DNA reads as TGCGCCAGCAGCCAAGGGTCGATAGCGGGGGGCACAGATACGCAGTATTTT. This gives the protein CASSQGSIAGGTDTQYF.

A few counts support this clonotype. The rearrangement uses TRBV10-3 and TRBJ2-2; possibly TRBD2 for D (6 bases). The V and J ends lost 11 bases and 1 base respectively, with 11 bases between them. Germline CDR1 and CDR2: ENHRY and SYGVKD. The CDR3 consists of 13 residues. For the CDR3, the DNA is TGTGCCGTCGGGGAGGTGAACACCGGGGAGCTGTTTTTT. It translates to CAVGEVNTGELFF.

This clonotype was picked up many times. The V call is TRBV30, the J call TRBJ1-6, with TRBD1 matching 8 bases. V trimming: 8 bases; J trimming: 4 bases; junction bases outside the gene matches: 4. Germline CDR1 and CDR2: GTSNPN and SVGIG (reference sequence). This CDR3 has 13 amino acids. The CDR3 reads CAGTGGYNSPLHF. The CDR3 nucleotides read TGTGCCGGTACAGGGGGATATAATTCACCCCTCCACTTT.

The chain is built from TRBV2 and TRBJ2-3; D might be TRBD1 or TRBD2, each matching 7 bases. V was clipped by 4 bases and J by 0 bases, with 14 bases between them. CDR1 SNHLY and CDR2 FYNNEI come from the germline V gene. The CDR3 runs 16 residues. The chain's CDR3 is CASSGQGGPSTDTQYF. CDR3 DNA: TGTGCCAGCAGTGGGCAGGGGGGGCCCAGCACAGATACGCAGTATTTT.

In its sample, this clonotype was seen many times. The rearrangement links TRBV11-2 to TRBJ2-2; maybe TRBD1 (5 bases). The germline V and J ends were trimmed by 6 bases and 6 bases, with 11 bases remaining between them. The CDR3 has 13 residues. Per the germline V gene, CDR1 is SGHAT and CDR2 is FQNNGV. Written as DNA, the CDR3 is TGTGCCAGCAGACTCAGGGCTCCCGGGGAGCTGTTTTTT. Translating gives CASRLRAPGELFF.

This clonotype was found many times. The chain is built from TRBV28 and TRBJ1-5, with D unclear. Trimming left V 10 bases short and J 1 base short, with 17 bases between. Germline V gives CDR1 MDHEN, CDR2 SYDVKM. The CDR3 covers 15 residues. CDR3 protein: CATRGQGRSNQPQHF. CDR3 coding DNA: TGTGCCACCAGAGGGCAAGGGCGAAGCAATCAGCCCCAGCATTTT.

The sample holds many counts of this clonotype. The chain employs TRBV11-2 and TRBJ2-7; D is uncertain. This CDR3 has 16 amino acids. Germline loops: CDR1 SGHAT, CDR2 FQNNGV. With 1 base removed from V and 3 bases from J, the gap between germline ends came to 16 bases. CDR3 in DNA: TGTGCCAGCAGCTTAGGCTTGGCCATCCTACGCTACGAGCAGTACTTC. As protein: CASSLGLAILRYEQYF. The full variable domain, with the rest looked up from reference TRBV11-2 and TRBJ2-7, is EAGVAQSPRYKIIEKRQSVAFWCNPISGHATLYWYQQILGQGPKLLIQFQNNGVVDDSQLPKDRFSAERLKGVDSTLKIQPAKLEDSAVYLCASSLGLAILRYEQYFGPGTRLTVT.

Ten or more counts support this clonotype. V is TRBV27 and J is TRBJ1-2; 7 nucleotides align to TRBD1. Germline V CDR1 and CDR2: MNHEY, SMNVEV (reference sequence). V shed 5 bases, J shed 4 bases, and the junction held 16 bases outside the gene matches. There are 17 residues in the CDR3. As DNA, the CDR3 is TGTGCCAGCAGTCACAGAGGGGGCCAGGACCTAATCTATGGCTACACCTTC. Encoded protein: CASSHRGGQDLIYGYTF.

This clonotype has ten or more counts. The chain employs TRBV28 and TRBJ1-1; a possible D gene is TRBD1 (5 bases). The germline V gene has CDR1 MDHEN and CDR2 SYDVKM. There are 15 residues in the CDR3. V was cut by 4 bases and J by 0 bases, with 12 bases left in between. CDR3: CASSSPGGLNTEAFF. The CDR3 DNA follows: TGTGCCAGCAGTTCCCCCGGGGGTTTGAACACTGAAGCTTTCTTT.

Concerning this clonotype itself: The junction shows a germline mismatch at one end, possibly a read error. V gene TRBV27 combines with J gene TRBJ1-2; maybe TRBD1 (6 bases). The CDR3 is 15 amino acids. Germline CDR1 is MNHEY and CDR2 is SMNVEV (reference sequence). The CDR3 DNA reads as TGTGCCAGCATTTTACGCGTCAGGGGTAGCTATGGCTACACCTTC. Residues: CASILRVRGSYGYTF.

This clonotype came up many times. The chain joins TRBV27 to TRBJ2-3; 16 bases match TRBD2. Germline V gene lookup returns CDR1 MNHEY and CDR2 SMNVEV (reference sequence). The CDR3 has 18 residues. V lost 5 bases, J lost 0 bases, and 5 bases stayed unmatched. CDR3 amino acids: CASSHSGLAGGSTDTQYF. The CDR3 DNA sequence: TGTGCCAGCAGTCACTCGGGACTAGCGGGAGGGAGCACAGATACGCAGTATTTT.

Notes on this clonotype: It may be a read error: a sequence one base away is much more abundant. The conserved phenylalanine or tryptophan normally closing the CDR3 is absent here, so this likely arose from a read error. In DNA, the CDR3 is TGTGCCAGCAGTTACTCGGGCCAGGGAGTCACTGAAGCTTTCCTT. This gives the protein CASSYSGQGVTEAFL. The V and J genes are TRBV6-5 and TRBJ1-1; possibly TRBD1 for D (5 bases). This CDR3 has 15 residues. The germline V gene has CDR1 MNHEY and CDR2 SVGAGI. Trimming took off 0 bases at V and 4 bases at J, with 12 bases between the two ends.

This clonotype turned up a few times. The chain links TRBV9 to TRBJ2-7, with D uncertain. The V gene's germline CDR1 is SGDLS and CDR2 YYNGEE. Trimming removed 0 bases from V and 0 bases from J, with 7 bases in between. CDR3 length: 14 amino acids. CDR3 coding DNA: TGTGCCAGCAGCGTAGTGGCTACCTCCTACGAGCAGTACTTC. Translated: CASSVVATSYEQYF.

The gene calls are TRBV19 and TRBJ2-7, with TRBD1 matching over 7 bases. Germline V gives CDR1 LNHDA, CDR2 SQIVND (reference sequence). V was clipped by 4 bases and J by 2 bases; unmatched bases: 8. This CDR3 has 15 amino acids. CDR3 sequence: CASSRVGQWTYEQYF. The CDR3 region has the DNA TGTGCCAGTAGTAGAGTGGGACAGTGGACCTACGAGCAGTACTTC.

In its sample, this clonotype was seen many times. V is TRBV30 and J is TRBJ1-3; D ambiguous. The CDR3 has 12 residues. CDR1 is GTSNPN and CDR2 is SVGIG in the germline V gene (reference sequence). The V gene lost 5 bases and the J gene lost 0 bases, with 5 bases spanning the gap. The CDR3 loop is CAWDHSGNTIYF. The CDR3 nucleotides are TGTGCCTGGGACCACTCTGGAAACACCATATATTTT.

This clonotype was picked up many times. The CDR3 reads CASSFGQAYNEQFF. The CDR3, as DNA: TGTGCCAGTAGTTTCGGACAGGCCTACAATGAGCAGTTCTTC. The rearrangement links TRBV19 to TRBJ2-1, with 7 positions matching TRBD1. This CDR3 has 14 residues. Germline-derived CDR1 and CDR2 are LNHDA and SQIVND (reference sequence). Germline trimming cut 5 bases from V and 2 bases from J; bases unmatched to any gene: 3.

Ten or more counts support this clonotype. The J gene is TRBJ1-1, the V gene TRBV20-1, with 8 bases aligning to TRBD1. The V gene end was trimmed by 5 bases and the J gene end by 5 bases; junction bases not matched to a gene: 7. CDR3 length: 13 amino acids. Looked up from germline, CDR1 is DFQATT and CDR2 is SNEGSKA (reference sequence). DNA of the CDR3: TGCAGTGCTGGGGGACAGGCTGGAACTGAAGCTTTCTTT. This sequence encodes CSAGGQAGTEAFF.

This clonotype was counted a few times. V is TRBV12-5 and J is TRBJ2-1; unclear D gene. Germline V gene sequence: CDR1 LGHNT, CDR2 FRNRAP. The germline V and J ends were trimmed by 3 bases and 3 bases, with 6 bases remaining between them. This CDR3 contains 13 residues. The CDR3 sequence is CASGLPDYNEQFF. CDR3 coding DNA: TGTGCTAGTGGTTTACCGGACTACAATGAGCAGTTCTTC.

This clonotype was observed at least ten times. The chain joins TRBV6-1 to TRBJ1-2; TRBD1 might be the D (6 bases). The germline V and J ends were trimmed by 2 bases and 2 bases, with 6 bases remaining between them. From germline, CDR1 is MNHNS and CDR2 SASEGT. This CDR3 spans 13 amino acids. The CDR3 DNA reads TGTGCCAGCAGTGAACAGGGGAACTATGGCTACACCTTC. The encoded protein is CASSEQGNYGYTF.

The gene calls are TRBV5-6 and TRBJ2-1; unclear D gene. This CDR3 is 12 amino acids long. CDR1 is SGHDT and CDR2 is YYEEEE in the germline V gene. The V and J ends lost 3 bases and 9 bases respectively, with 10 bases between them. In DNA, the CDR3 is TGTGCCAGCAGCTGGGGATCCGGTGAGCAGTTCTTC. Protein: CASSWGSGEQFF. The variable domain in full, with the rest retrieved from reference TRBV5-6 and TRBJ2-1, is DAGVTQSPTHLIKTRGQQVTLRCSPKSGHDTVSWYQQALGQGPQFIFQYYEEEERQRGNFPDRFSGHQFPNYSSELNVNALLLGDSALYLCASSWGSGEQFFGPGTRLTVL.

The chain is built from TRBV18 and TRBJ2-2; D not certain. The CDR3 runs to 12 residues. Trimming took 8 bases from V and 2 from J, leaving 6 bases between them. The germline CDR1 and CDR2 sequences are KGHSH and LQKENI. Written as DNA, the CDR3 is TGTGCCAGCCCGACAAACACCGGGGAGCTGTTTTTT. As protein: CASPTNTGELFF.

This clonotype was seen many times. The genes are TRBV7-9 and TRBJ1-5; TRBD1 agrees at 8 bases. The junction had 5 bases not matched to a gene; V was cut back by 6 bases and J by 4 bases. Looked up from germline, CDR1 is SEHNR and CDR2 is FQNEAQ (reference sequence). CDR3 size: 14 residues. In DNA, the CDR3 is TGTGCCAGCAGTTTTACAGGGGGGAATCAGCCCCAGCATTTT. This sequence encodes CASSFTGGNQPQHF.

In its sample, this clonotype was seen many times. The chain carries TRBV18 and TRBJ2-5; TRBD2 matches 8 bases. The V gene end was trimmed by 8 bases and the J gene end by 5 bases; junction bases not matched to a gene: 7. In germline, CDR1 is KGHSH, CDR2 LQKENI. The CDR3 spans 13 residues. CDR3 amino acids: CASLSGALETQYF. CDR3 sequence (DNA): TGTGCCAGCCTTAGCGGGGCTCTGGAGACCCAGTACTTC.

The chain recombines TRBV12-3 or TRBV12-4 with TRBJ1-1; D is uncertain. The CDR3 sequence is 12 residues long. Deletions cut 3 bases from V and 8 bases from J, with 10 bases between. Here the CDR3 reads CASSFFNVEAFF. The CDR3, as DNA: TGTGCCAGCAGTTTTTTCAACGTAGAAGCTTTCTTT.

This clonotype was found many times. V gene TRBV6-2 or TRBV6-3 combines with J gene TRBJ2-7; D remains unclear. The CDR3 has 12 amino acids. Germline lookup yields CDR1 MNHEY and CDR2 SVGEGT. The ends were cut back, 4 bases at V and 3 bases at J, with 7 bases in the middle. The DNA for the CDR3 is TGTGCCAGCAGTTGGGCAATCTACGAGCAGTACTTC. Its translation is CASSWAIYEQYF.

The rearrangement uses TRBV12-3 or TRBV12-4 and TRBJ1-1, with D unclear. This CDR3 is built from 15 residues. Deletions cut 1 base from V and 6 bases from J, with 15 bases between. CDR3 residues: CASSLVAEGMPEAFF. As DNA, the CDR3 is TGTGCCAGCAGTTTAGTGGCGGAGGGAATGCCTGAAGCTTTCTTT.